This TCR beta chain was identified in a study of blood T cell repertoires in COVID-19. Study-level information: Samples of COVID-19 (acute and convalescent) were obtained from the United States, Italy and Spain. PBMCs, B-cell-depleted T cells, or T cells provided the cDNA or gDNA that made up the material.

This clone was seen once. The V gene end was trimmed by 3 bases and the J gene end by 1 base; junction bases not matched to a gene: 3. CDR3 size: 15 residues. CDR1 and CDR2 (germline): SGHVS, FNYEAQ. The study drew participants aged about 18 to 89 years from some 24 US areas. Study processing details: Reference gene primer amplification gave nucleated cell count estimates. TCRdb keeps only in-frame clones here, not all; method: immunoSEQ multiplex PCR. Clone size and the V and J calls come from that table; the DNA yielded D and trimming. The sample carries 130,000 to 150,000 clones, 88% recorded once. The sample taken for sequencing was PBMCs or T cells enriched from blood (not recorded which). The chain recombines TRBV7-6 with TRBJ2-3, with TRBD1 matching over 8 bases. The receptor comes from a woman aged 25 to 39 with acute COVID-19. CDR3 coding DNA: TGTGCCAGCAGCTTTATACAGGGGGGCACAGATACGCAGTATTTT. Residues: CASSFIQGGTDTQYF. Filled out from reference TRBV7-6 and TRBJ2-3, the complete variable domain reads GAGVSQSPRYKVTKRGQDVALRCDPISGHVSLYWYRQALGQGPEFLTYFNYEAQQDKSGLPNDRFSAERPEGSISTLTIQRTEQRDSAMYRCASSFIQGGTDTQYFGPGTRLTVL.